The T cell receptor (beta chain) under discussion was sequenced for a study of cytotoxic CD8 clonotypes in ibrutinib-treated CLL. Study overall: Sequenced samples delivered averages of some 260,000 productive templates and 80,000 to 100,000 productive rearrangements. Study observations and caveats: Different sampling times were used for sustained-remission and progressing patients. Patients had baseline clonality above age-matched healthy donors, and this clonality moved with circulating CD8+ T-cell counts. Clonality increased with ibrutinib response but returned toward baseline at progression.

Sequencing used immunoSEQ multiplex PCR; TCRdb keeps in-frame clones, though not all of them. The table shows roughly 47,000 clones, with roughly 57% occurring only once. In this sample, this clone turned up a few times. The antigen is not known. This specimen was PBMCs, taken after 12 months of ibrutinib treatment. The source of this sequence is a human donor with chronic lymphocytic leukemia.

In DNA form, the CDR3 reads TGCGCCAGCACCTGGGCCTCCGGGACCGGGGAGCTGTTTTTT. Translating it yields CASTWASGTGELFF. The gene calls are TRBV5-1 and TRBJ2-2, with no clear D. The CDR3 loop spans 14 amino acids. V was trimmed by 6 bases and J by 5 bases, leaving 14 bases between them. CDR1 SGHRS and CDR2 YFSETQ come from the germline V gene.